The sequence of this TCR beta chain was determined in a study of CD4+ T cells in melanoma. This clone was observed a few times. Its antigen remains unidentified. TCRdb's table, derived via immunoSEQ multiplex PCR, lists solely in-frame clones and lacks some. The table includes roughly 10,000 clones, roughly two thirds detected once. Regarding the study as a whole: CD8+ T cell, macrophage and B cell function reportedly correlated with neoantigen-specific CD4+ T cells. Reportedly, melanoma neoantigen-specific CD4+ T cells showed varied differentiation states.

Germline V lookup: CDR1 ENHRY, CDR2 SYGVKD. There are 14 residues in the CDR3. V was cut by 10 bases and J by 7 bases, with 17 bases left in between. This receptor was obtained from a human donor with melanoma. Sequencing was carried out using cells from a culture (not recorded whether cultured in vitro). The chain joins TRBV10-3 to TRBJ1-6; the D gene is possibly TRBD1 (5 bases). The CDR3 sequence: CASRGRQRNSPLHF. In DNA form, the CDR3 reads TGTGCCAGCCGGGGGAGACAGAGGAATTCACCCCTCCACTTT.